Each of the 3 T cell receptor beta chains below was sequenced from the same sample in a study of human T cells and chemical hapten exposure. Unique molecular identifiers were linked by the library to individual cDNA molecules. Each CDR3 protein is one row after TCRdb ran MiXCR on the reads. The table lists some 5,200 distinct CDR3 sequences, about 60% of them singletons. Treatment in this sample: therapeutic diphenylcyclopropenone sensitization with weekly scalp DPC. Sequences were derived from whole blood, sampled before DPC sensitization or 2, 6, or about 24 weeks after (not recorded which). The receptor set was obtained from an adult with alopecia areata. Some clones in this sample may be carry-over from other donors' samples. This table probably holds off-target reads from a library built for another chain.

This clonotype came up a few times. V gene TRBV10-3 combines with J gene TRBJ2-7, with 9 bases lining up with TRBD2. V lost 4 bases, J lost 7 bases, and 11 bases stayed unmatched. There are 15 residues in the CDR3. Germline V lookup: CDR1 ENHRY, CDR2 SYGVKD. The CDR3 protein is CAISGIAGGLREQYF. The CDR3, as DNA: TGTGCCATCAGTGGGATTGCGGGAGGGCTCCGGGAGCAGTACTTC.

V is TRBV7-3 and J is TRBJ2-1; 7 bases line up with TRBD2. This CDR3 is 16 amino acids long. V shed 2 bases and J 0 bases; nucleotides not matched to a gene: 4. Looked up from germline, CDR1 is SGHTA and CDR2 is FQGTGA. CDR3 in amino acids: CASSLDGGSSYNEQFF. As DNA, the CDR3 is TGTGCCAGCAGCTTAGACGGCGGGAGCTCCTACAATGAGCAGTTCTTC.

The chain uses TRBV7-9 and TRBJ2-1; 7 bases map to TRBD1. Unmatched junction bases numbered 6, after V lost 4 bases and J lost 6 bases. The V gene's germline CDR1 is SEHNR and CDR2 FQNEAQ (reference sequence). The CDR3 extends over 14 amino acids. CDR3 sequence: CASSSPTGINEQFF. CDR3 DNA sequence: TGTGCCAGCAGCTCGCCGACAGGGATCAATGAGCAGTTCTTC.